This section outlines one T cell receptor (beta chain) sequence together with its context. This sample was included in a study of beta chain features in type 1 diabetes. Reverse transcription of all isolated RNA meant that expressed TCRB transcripts were sequenced. Produced via immunoSEQ multiplex PCR; TCRdb's table is partial and in-frame only. The profile shows 860,000 or so clones, 17% of them singletons. V dropped 0 bases and J dropped 3; count of bases not matched to a gene: 5. The CDR3 has 16 amino acids. Germline-derived CDR1 and CDR2 are SGHTA and FQGNSA. This TCR was sampled from a young woman in good health. The material sequenced was naive CD4+ T cells from blood. The chain combines TRBV7-2 with TRBJ2-1; 7 bases match TRBD2. The CDR3 protein is CASSLASSGHYNEQFF. CDR3 DNA sequence: TGTGCCAGCAGCTTAGCCTCTAGCGGCCACTACAATGAGCAGTTCTTC.